A single sample is the source of the 17 T cell receptor beta chains below, sequenced in a study of blood T cell repertoires in COVID-19. The protocol was immunoSEQ multiplex PCR, while the TCRdb copy is restricted to in-frame clones and leaves out a portion. The table lists roughly 380,000 clones, about 88% of them singletons. Sequenced material: peripheral blood. Source of these receptors: a woman aged 40 to 50 with COVID-19, enrolled during active disease.

V gene TRBV5-1 combines with J gene TRBJ2-4; 8 bases fit TRBD1. CDR1 and CDR2 (germline): SGHRS, YFSETQ. This CDR3 is built from 14 residues. V lost 4 bases and J lost 7; bases outside the gene matches: 7. The CDR3 DNA sequence: TGCGCCAGCAGCCGGACAGGGAATGGGAACATTCAGTACTTC. This encodes CASSRTGNGNIQYF.

J is TRBJ1-6 and V is TRBV6-6; D not certain. V was trimmed by 7 bases and J by 10 bases, leaving 11 bases between them. Germline lookup yields CDR1 MNHNY and CDR2 SVGAGI (reference sequence). The CDR3 covers 12 residues. The CDR3: CASTQQWSPLHF. CDR3 in DNA: TGTGCCAGCACTCAACAGTGGTCACCCCTCCACTTT.

The J gene is TRBJ1-1, the V gene TRBV3-1 (or the pseudogene TRBV3-2); maybe TRBD1 (5 bases). The CDR3 has 14 residues. V lost 6 bases and J 0 bases, leaving 11 bases between the germline ends. Germline CDR1 is LGHDT and CDR2 is YNNKEL (reference sequence). The CDR3 region has the DNA TGTGCCAGCAGAGAAGGAGGGGTGAACACTGAAGCTTTCTTT. Encoded protein: CASREGGVNTEAFF.

V gene TRBV30 combines with J gene TRBJ2-1; 7 nucleotides line up with TRBD2. The CDR3 extends over 13 amino acids. Germline values: CDR1 GTSNPN, CDR2 SVGIG (reference sequence). J gave up 3 bases and V 3 bases, and 2 bases lay outside the gene matches. CDR3 loop: CAWSAGVYNEQFF. The CDR3, as DNA: TGTGCCTGGAGCGCGGGAGTCTACAATGAGCAGTTCTTC.

V usage is TRBV19 and J usage is TRBJ1-6; D is unresolved. V lost 4 bases, J lost 6 bases, and 13 bases lay in between. Germline CDR1 LNHDA, CDR2 SQIVND (reference sequence). The CDR3 covers 15 residues. The CDR3 protein is CASSRSWPSNSPLHF. CDR3 sequence (DNA): TGTGCCAGTAGTAGGAGTTGGCCTAGTAATTCACCCCTCCACTTT.

The V call is TRBV9, the J call TRBJ2-2, with 7 bases that match TRBD1. CDR1 and CDR2 (germline): SGDLS, YYNGEE. This CDR3 comprises 15 residues. Unmatched junction bases numbered 6, after V lost 4 bases and J lost 3 bases. CDR3 sequence reads: CASSPRDRDTGELFF. The CDR3 DNA sequence: TGTGCCAGCAGCCCGAGGGACAGAGACACCGGGGAGCTGTTTTTT.

The CDR3 loop is CASSLDLQGRDTEAFF. CDR3 nucleotides: TGTGCCAGCTCATTGGACCTACAGGGCCGGGACACTGAAGCTTTCTTT. The chain recombines TRBV18 with TRBJ1-1, with a weak D call TRBD1 (6 bases). CDR1 and CDR2 (germline): KGHSH, LQKENI. Trimming shortened V by 5 bases and J by 3 bases, and 19 bases separated the two germline ends. The CDR3 spans 16 residues.

This CDR3 reads CASSEWTNEETQYF. The CDR3, as DNA: TGTGCCAGCAGCGAGTGGACTAACGAAGAGACCCAGTACTTC. This sequence joins TRBV7-9 and TRBJ2-5; tentative D call: TRBD2 (6 bases). CDR3 length: 14 amino acids. The V end lost 5 bases, the J end lost 3 bases, and 13 bases lay between the germline ends. CDR1 and CDR2 from the germline V gene are SEHNR and FQNEAQ (reference sequence).

This rearrangement joins TRBV27 to TRBJ1-6, with 9 nucleotides matching TRBD1. V was clipped by 0 bases and J by 8 bases; unmatched bases: 2. This CDR3 comprises 15 residues. Germline V gives CDR1 MNHEY, CDR2 SMNVEV (reference sequence). CDR3 sequence (DNA): TGTGCCAGCAGTTTATCTTGGACAGGGGATTCACCCCTCCACTTT. Protein product: CASSLSWTGDSPLHF.

This chain uses TRBV7-3 with TRBJ1-1; unclear D gene. V lost 5 bases to trimming and J lost 0 bases, with 7 bases between them. Germline V gene lookup returns CDR1 SGHTA and CDR2 FQGTGA. This CDR3 contains 13 residues. The CDR3 region is CASSPRMNTEAFF. The CDR3 nucleotides are TGTGCCAGCAGCCCGCGAATGAACACTGAAGCTTTCTTT.

The chain joins TRBV5-1 to TRBJ2-2, with D perhaps matching TRBD2 (6 bases). Germline V gives CDR1 SGHRS, CDR2 YFSETQ. The ends were cut back, 4 bases at V and 6 bases at J, with 16 bases in the middle. The CDR3 covers 15 residues. This CDR3 is CASSPGTYGSGELFF. The CDR3, as DNA: TGCGCCAGCAGCCCTGGGACTTATGGCTCCGGGGAGCTGTTTTTT.

The CDR3 bases are TGTGCCACCAGTAACCCGGACAGTGCAGTTGAGGAGCAGTACTTC. As protein: CATSNPDSAVEEQYF. The genes are TRBV24-1 and TRBJ2-7, with a weak D call TRBD1 (6 bases). The CDR3 spans 15 residues. Germline assignment: CDR1 KGHDR and CDR2 SFDVKD. Trimming left V 6 bases short and J 7 bases short, with 21 bases between.

This chain links TRBV5-1 with TRBJ1-2; no clear D. Germline V lookup: CDR1 SGHRS, CDR2 YFSETQ. The CDR3 loop spans 17 amino acids. Trimming cost V 1 base and J 0 bases, with 16 bases left between them. The CDR3 sequence: CASSLSPREGTNYGYTF. The CDR3 DNA sequence: TGCGCCAGCAGCTTGTCCCCCCGGGAAGGCACTAACTATGGCTACACCTTC. Full variable domain (missing parts from reference TRBV5-1 and TRBJ1-2): KAGVTQTPRYLIKTRGQQVTLSCSPISGHRSVSWYQQTPGQGLQFLFEYFSETQRNKGNFPGRFSGRQFSNSRSEMNVSTLELGDSALYLCASSLSPREGTNYGYTFGSGTRLTVV.

As to this clone: The sample contains more than one DNA sequence encoding this CDR3. The rearrangement links TRBV5-4 to TRBJ1-1; TRBD1 might be the D (6 bases). The V gene lost 2 bases and the J gene lost 0 bases, with 8 bases spanning the gap. The CDR3 runs to 14 residues. Germline assignment: CDR1 SGHNT and CDR2 YYREEE (reference sequence). CDR3 coding DNA: TGTGCCAGCAGCTTTGGACAGCTGAACACTGAAGCTTTCTTT. This codes for CASSFGQLNTEAFF.

Concerning this clone: An end of the junction does not agree with germline; a read error may underlie this. This chain connects TRBV5-6 to TRBJ1-5; D is perhaps TRBD1 (5 bases). Germline assignment: CDR1 SGHDT and CDR2 YYEEEE. The CDR3 consists of 14 residues. CDR3 sequence reads: CARSLGGEYQPQHF. The CDR3 DNA is TGTGCCCGCAGCTTGGGGGGGGAGTATCAGCCCCAGCATTTT.

The rearrangement links TRBV6-2 or TRBV6-3 to TRBJ2-3; D not resolved. Germline V lookup: CDR1 MNHEY, CDR2 SVGEGT. The CDR3 has 11 residues. V was trimmed by 6 bases and J by 6 bases, leaving 7 bases between them. The CDR3 region is CASSPSDTQYF. The CDR3 DNA reads TGTGCCAGCAGCCCCTCCGATACGCAGTATTTT.

The chain links TRBV11-3 to TRBJ2-1; 11 bases line up with TRBD2. This CDR3 has 17 amino acids. Germline lookup yields CDR1 SGHNT and CDR2 YENEEA. The ends lost 1 base at V and 0 bases at J; junction bases unmatched: 2. The chain's CDR3 is CASSLASGGLSYNEQFF. As DNA, the CDR3 is TGTGCCAGCAGCTTAGCTAGCGGGGGGCTCTCCTACAATGAGCAGTTCTTC.